This T cell receptor beta chain was sequenced during a study of blood T cell repertoires in COVID-19 (dated by TCRdb to between 2020 and 2021). Some background on the complete study: Samples from collaborators originated in the United States, Italy and Spain and spanned both the acute and convalescent phases of COVID-19. Where HLA class I and class II types were available, the types were taken from metadata supplied by the sample provider, not from assay-based typing. Sample metadata almost always included a de-identified subject ID, COVID-19 status, age in years and sex. The samples were drawn from two sources: the first 160 participants of the ongoing ImmuneRACE study, and 1,000 to 1,500 subjects contributed by 6 global collaborators. The material from the prospective study consisted of cDNA or gDNA derived from T cells, B-cell-depleted T cells, or PBMCs. The repertoires were released in a freely available public database meant as a resource for research on the immune response to SARS-CoV-2. The dataset comprised deeply sampled blood TCRbeta repertoires from subjects exposed to, actively infected with, or recovered from COVID-19. On the study overall, not on this receptor specifically: Clinical and demographic metadata were provided uncurated, with the amount varying by source and participant.

The immunoSEQ Assay, a bias-controlled multiplex PCR, was used to amplify TCRbeta CDR3 regions from genomic DNA. Per the source publication's procedure: The number of nucleated cells in each sample was estimated by amplification of reference gene primers within the assay. To quantify the absolute abundance of each unique TCRbeta CDR3 rearrangement, sequence reads were collapsed and filtered. Productive Simpson clonality was computed per sample as the square root of Simpson's diversity index over productive rearrangements. The table comes from immuneACCESS by way of TCRdb, which keeps in-frame sequences with V and J called. Part of the clones is missing from these tables; in studies checked, under half for an unresolved V gene and the rest for unknown reasons. That table supplies the V and J calls and clone size; D and trimming were determined from the DNA. In all, the sample holds approximately 200,000 clones, and roughly 87% of those were seen once. Around 2.1% of the sample is held by the ten biggest clonotypes.

Participants in the prospective study were enrolled through a virtual design, were aged 18 to 89 years, and lived in approximately 24 United States geographic areas. Cohort assignment in the prospective study relied on participant-reported clinical history from a screening survey and a study questionnaire. ImmuneRACE Cohort 3 recovered participants were defined by two consecutive negative NP/OP PCR tests, healthcare professional clearance, or symptom resolution. Mobile phlebotomists in the prospective study collected whole blood, serum and a nasopharyngeal or oropharyngeal swab from every participant. Over a 2-month period, participants in the prospective study had the option of providing additional blood draws and questionnaires. Blood samples from the prospective study were shipped frozen or at room temperature prior to DNA extraction. This clone appeared a few times. Its cognate antigen has yet to be identified. Per-nucleotide qualities are absent, and no much larger clonotype sits a single base away.

Specimen: PBMCs or T cells enriched from blood (not recorded which). The clonotype comes from a woman aged 30 to 39 who had recovered from COVID-19.

The CDR3 is CASSAYTGAGNTIYF. The nucleotide sequence reads TGTGCCAGCAGCGCATATACAGGGGCGGGAAACACCATATATTTT. The receptor chain draws on TRBV9 and TRBJ1-3; 7 bases in between match TRBD1. The germline V gene sets CDR1 to SGDLS and CDR2 to YYNGEE. The V end gives up 3 bases and the J end 4 bases, leaving 7 bases in the junction not matched to a gene. The CDR3 spans 15 residues, from the cysteine through the phenylalanine. Only the CDR3 DNA is retained, 45 bases long and in frame from the first base.